This T cell receptor (beta chain) is from a study of cytomegalovirus exposure and HLA in healthy donors. Trimming took off 2 bases at V and 8 bases at J, with 14 bases between the two ends. Germline loops: CDR1 SGHRS, CDR2 YFSETQ. CDR3 size: 14 residues. This clone was counted only a few times. Its antigen is not known. Whole-study results and caveats: Several of the most significant clusters appeared linked to common viral pathogens, based on a later analysis. Highly shared sequence variants in one cluster were likely a sequencing artifact.

Primers: 60 Vbeta forward and 13 Jbeta reverse. Repertoires were generated with immunoSEQ multiplex PCR, while TCRdb's copy carries only in-frame clones and drops some. The repertoire holds 150,000 to 200,000 clones, with around 80% as singletons. The source is a male donor in good health and CMV-seronegative. Input material: PBMCs. The gene calls are TRBV5-1 and TRBJ2-1; D perhaps matches TRBD1 (7 bases). This CDR3 is CASSFNRGGDEQFF. CDR3 DNA sequence: TGCGCCAGCAGCTTCAACAGGGGAGGCGATGAGCAGTTCTTC.